The rows below give T cell receptor beta chains drawn from one sample of a study of CD8 T cells in ankylosing spondylitis. MiXCR, applied by TCRdb to the 5' RACE reads, yields one record per CDR3 protein. The sample consists of 150,000 to 200,000 distinct CDR3 sequences, more than 10% of them appearing once. The sample taken for sequencing was blood, either unsorted or a sorted T cell fraction (not recorded which). The receptors here all came from a male donor with ankylosing spondylitis or in good health (not recorded which). The conserved cysteine and the conserved F or W are not part of the CDR3 here. The order of the fields is CDR3 protein, J gene, V gene.

cdr3_aa: AISGRLGSYNEQF
j_call: TRBJ2-1
v_call: TRBV10-3

cdr3_aa: ASSLEGGRNTEAF
j_call: TRBJ1-1
v_call: TRBV18

cdr3_aa: ASRANSGSADEQY
j_call: TRBJ2-7
v_call: TRBV6-1

cdr3_aa: ASSALAGSLLDEQF
j_call: TRBJ2-1
v_call: TRBV6-4

cdr3_aa: ASSLGWGETQY
j_call: TRBJ2-5
v_call: TRBV5-1

cdr3_aa: ATSLGLAGNYEQY
j_call: TRBJ2-7
v_call: TRBV3-1

cdr3_aa: ASSPWGDEQF
j_call: TRBJ2-1
v_call: TRBV6-1

cdr3_aa: AKGAGNTGELF
j_call: TRBJ2-2
v_call: TRBV2

cdr3_aa: ASSVAPLAGSYEQY
j_call: TRBJ2-7
v_call: TRBV9

cdr3_aa: ASSSYDRGMDSPLH
j_call: TRBJ1-6
v_call: TRBV5-1

cdr3_aa: ASSLERGLGTGELF
j_call: TRBJ2-2
v_call: TRBV7-7

cdr3_aa: ASSQSPELAGGPWETQY
j_call: TRBJ2-5
v_call: TRBV4-1

cdr3_aa: AWSQTGDNEQF
j_call: TRBJ2-1
v_call: TRBV30

cdr3_aa: AISEGTYEQY
j_call: TRBJ2-7
v_call: TRBV10-3

cdr3_aa: ATSSQYGQGNTGELF
j_call: TRBJ2-2
v_call: TRBV15

cdr3_aa: ASSLVGQGESSYEQY
j_call: TRBJ2-7
v_call: TRBV7-9

cdr3_aa: ASSQPGLEAAQY
j_call: TRBJ2-3
v_call: TRBV4-1

cdr3_aa: ASSQELAEYQETQY
j_call: TRBJ2-5
v_call: TRBV3-1

cdr3_aa: ASRTGGIGYT
j_call: TRBJ1-2
v_call: TRBV27

cdr3_aa: ASSMGTGEYEQY
j_call: TRBJ2-7
v_call: TRBV19

cdr3_aa: ASSPGTFGEQY
j_call: TRBJ2-7
v_call: TRBV6-6

cdr3_aa: ASSARGVSSYNEQF
j_call: TRBJ2-1
v_call: TRBV11-3

cdr3_aa: ASSYSGVAGLAGPGTDTQY
j_call: TRBJ2-3
v_call: TRBV6-2/TRBV6-3

cdr3_aa: ASSLGSGSDYGYT
j_call: TRBJ1-2
v_call: TRBV13

cdr3_aa: ASSLGDSPTEAF
j_call: TRBJ1-1
v_call: TRBV5-1

cdr3_aa: ASSAGTGENTEAF
j_call: TRBJ1-1
v_call: TRBV5-1

cdr3_aa: ASSQDPEGETQY
j_call: TRBJ2-5
v_call: TRBV3-1

cdr3_aa: ASSQTPAGVVYNEQF
j_call: TRBJ2-1
v_call: TRBV3-1

cdr3_aa: ASDDRGRSMGSNTGELF
j_call: TRBJ2-2
v_call: TRBV5-1

cdr3_aa: ASSQQSNSNQPQH
j_call: TRBJ1-5
v_call: TRBV4-1